The entry below describes one T cell receptor (beta chain). No antigen is known for it. This entry belongs to a study of T-cell memory formation after mild COVID-19. Points from the study as a whole: Shrinking CD4+ clones resided mostly in CM and EM, and CD8+ ones in EMRA. Cross-reactive memory apparently joined, as some responding clones appeared in pre-infection memory. Clones that contracted from day 15 to 85 were balanced CD4/CD8, while later expanders leaned CD4+.

TCRdb called the 5' RACE reads again in MiXCR, with one record for every CDR3 protein. The sample includes fewer than 250,000 distinct CDR3 sequences, about 10% of them seen just once. V lost 3 bases and J 1 base, leaving 7 bases between the germline ends. The CDR3 totals 13 residues. Germline V lookup: CDR1 SGDLS, CDR2 YYNGEE. The material sequenced was PBMCs or a T cell subset sorted from them (not recorded which). The chain has TRBV9 and TRBJ2-5; no definite D call. This receptor was obtained from a man younger than 30 who had mild COVID-19 (a few samples of this study predate the infection). Cell type and time point are not known. The CDR3 here is CASSGSSQETQYF. Here the CDR3 DNA reads TGTGCCAGCAGCGGAAGCAGCCAAGAGACCCAGTACTTC.